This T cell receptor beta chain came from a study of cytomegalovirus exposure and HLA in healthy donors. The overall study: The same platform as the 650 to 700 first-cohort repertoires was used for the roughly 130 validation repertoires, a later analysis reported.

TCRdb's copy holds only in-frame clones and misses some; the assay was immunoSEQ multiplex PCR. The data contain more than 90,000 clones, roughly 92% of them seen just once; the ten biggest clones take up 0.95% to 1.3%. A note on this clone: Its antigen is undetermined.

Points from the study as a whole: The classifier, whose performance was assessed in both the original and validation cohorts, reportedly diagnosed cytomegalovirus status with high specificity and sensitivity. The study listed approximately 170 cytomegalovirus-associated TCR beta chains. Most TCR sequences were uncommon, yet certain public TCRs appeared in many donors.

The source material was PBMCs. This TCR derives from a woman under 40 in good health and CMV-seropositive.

The CDR3 sequence is CASSLDRGTETQYF. The CDR3 nucleotides read TGTGCCAGTAGTCTCGACAGGGGGACGGAGACCCAGTACTTC. This sequence joins TRBV19 and TRBJ2-5; the match to TRBD1 covers 9 bases. The CDR3 has 14 amino acids. Germline CDR1 reads LNHDA; CDR2 reads SQIVND (reference sequence). V dropped 5 bases and J dropped 5; count of bases not matched to a gene: 6.